This T cell receptor (beta chain) was identified in a study of blood T cell repertoires in COVID-19 (dated by TCRdb to about 2020). Context from the whole study: The collaborator samples originated in the United States, Italy and Spain and spanned the acute and convalescent phases of COVID-19. The material from the prospective study consisted of cDNA or gDNA derived from T cells, B-cell-depleted T cells, or PBMCs. The repertoires were made available in a free public database intended to serve as a resource for research on the immune response to SARS-CoV-2. Deeply sampled blood TCRbeta repertoires from subjects exposed to, actively infected with, or recovered from COVID-19 were included in the dataset. Where available, HLA class I and class II types were taken from metadata supplied by the sample provider and were not determined by assay-based typing. Sample metadata almost always included a de-identified subject ID, COVID-19 status, age in years and sex. Samples were obtained from the ongoing ImmuneRACE study (first 160 participants) and from 1,200 or so subjects provided by 6 global collaborators.

As concerns this clone: The antigen this receptor binds is unknown. No per-base quality is available; no much larger clone lies one base away.

What the work shows at the level of the full study, not this receptor alone: The amount of clinical and demographic metadata varied by source and participant and was provided uncurated.

Enrolling through a virtual design, the prospective study's participants ranged in age from roughly 18 to 90 years and lived across 24 United States geographic areas. In the prospective study, cohorts were assigned on the basis of participant-reported clinical history obtained from a screening survey and a study questionnaire. ImmuneRACE Cohort 3 recovered participants were defined by two consecutive negative NP/OP PCR tests, healthcare professional clearance, or symptom resolution. In the prospective study, mobile phlebotomists collected whole blood, serum and a nasopharyngeal or oropharyngeal swab from each participant. Over a roughly two-month period, participants in the prospective study had the option of providing additional blood draws and questionnaires. Prospective study blood samples were shipped either frozen or at room temperature before DNA extraction. The immunoSEQ Assay, a bias-controlled multiplex PCR, was used to amplify TCRbeta CDR3 regions from genomic DNA. The original pipeline was this. The number of nucleated cells in each sample was estimated by amplification of reference gene primers within the assay. To quantify the absolute abundance of each unique TCRbeta CDR3 rearrangement, sequence reads were collapsed and filtered. Productive Simpson clonality was computed per sample as the square root of Simpson's diversity index over productive rearrangements. TCRdb mirrors the immuneACCESS table, restricted to in-frame sequences. Some clones are absent from its copies; in checked studies, under half trace to an unresolved V gene, and the reason for the others is unknown. The V and J calls and clone size are taken from that table; D and trimming were inferred from the DNA. This sample lists about 430,000 clones; 80% to 90% were detected once. The biggest ten clones account for 0.95% to 1.3% of the sample.

Inclusive of the bounding cysteine and phenylalanine, the CDR3 is 18 residues long. Only the CDR3 part of the read is kept: 54 bases, read in frame from the first base. From V the trimming removes 0 bases and from J it removes 0 bases, while the gene matches leave 3 bases of the junction unaccounted for. CDR1 and CDR2, per the germline V gene (reference sequence), are SGHNT and YYREEE. The sequence was collected from a man in his thirties or forties who had recovered from COVID-19. The sequence links TRBV5-4 to TRBJ2-7, and 16 bases in between align with TRBD2. Sequencing was done on a sample of PBMCs or T cells enriched from blood (not recorded which). The CDR3 corresponds to CASSLGGLAGGPSYEQYF. The DNA reads TGTGCCAGCAGCTTGGGGGGACTAGCGGGAGGGCCCTCCTACGAGCAGTACTTC. Full variable domain (CDR3 extended with the reference TRBV5-4 and TRBJ2-7 proteins): ETGVTQSPTHLIKTRGQQVTLRCSSQSGHNTVSWYQQALGQGPQFIFQYYREEENGRGNFPPRFSGLQFPNYSSELNVNALELDDSALYLCASSLGGLAGGPSYEQYFGPGTRLTVT.